This TCR beta chain was observed in a study of blood T cell repertoires in COVID-19. Per the study methods: Nucleated cell number was recorded as an estimate derived from reference gene primer amplification. The data were produced by immunoSEQ multiplex PCR, yet TCRdb's version contains in-frame clones alone and is incomplete. V, J and clone size were drawn from that table, and D and trimming were deduced from the DNA. The sample has 20,000 to 25,000 clones, 89% seen once; the top ten hold 25% to 30%. The clonotype comes from a human donor with active COVID-19. The donor label of this sample is uncertain. Sequencing input: peripheral blood.

This CDR3 reads CASSSKQGALSYEQYF. In DNA, the CDR3 is TGTGCCAGCAGCTCTAAACAGGGGGCCCTCTCCTACGAGCAGTACTTC. The chain couples TRBV7-6 to TRBJ2-7, with TRBD1 matching 9 bases. Germline CDR1 and CDR2: SGHVS and FNYEAQ. This CDR3 is 16 amino acids long. J was trimmed by 0 bases and V by 4 bases; bases with no gene match: 7.